Presented here are 22 T cell receptor beta chains from one specimen sequenced in a study of control samples from healthy donors and cancer patients. Generated by immunoSEQ multiplex PCR, the TCRdb table keeps only in-frame clones and is missing some. The repertoire has tens of thousands of clones, 90% of them found once; the top ten carry around 6%. The source material was PBMCs. Receptors were obtained from a man aged 55 to 70 with colorectal cancer.

CDR3 coding DNA: TGTGCCAGCAGTTTATGGGCCCTGGGGACTAGCGGGGGCTTAAGCACAGATACGCAGTATTTT. It encodes CASSLWALGTSGGLSTDTQYF. The chain joins TRBV28 to TRBJ2-3; 14 bases align to TRBD2. The germline gives CDR1 MDHEN, CDR2 SYDVKM. Losses at the gene ends were 0 bases for V and 0 bases for J; bases not matched to a gene: 11. CDR3 length equals 21 residues.

This chain links TRBV18 with TRBJ2-2, with 8 bases fitting TRBD1. J gave up 4 bases and V 6 bases, and 7 bases lay outside the gene matches. The CDR3 contains 15 residues. Germline CDR1 KGHSH, CDR2 LQKENI. DNA for the CDR3: TGTGCCAGCTCTCAGGGACAGGATCGCACCGGGGAGCTGTTTTTT. Protein: CASSQGQDRTGELFF.

This chain links TRBV3-1 (or the pseudogene TRBV3-2) with TRBJ2-2; TRBD2 agrees at 7 bases. Germline V lookup: CDR1 LGHDT, CDR2 YNNKEL (reference sequence). The CDR3 extends over 15 amino acids. With 11 bases clipped from V and 4 bases from J, the junction kept 13 bases outside the gene matches. The CDR3 here is CAARREGASTGELFF. The CDR3 DNA follows: TGTGCCGCCAGAAGGGAGGGCGCTTCCACCGGGGAGCTGTTTTTT.

The chain couples TRBV5-1 to TRBJ2-2; D is uncertain. Looked up from germline, CDR1 is SGHRS and CDR2 is YFSETQ. V lost 1 base and J lost 4, with 11 bases in between. The CDR3 consists of 15 residues. DNA of the CDR3: TGCGCCAGCAGCTTGAAGGTGGGCGGCACCGGGGAGCTGTTTTTT. Its translation is CASSLKVGGTGELFF.

The chain joins TRBV5-4 to TRBJ1-1; TRBD1 might be the D (5 bases). V was clipped by 9 bases and J by 4 bases, with 19 bases between them. CDR3 length: 14 amino acids. Germline V gene lookup returns CDR1 SGHNT and CDR2 YYREEE (reference sequence). This chain's CDR3 is CATAGQGAGTEAFF. The CDR3 region has the DNA TGTGCCACCGCCGGGCAGGGAGCGGGCACTGAAGCTTTCTTT.

A single count supports this clone. The chain couples TRBV28 to TRBJ1-4; tentative D call: TRBD1 (6 bases). Germline values: CDR1 MDHEN, CDR2 SYDVKM. The germline V and J ends were trimmed by 3 bases and 5 bases, with 7 bases remaining between them. The CDR3 runs 13 residues. The CDR3 nucleotides are TGTGCCAGCAGTTTGGGACAAAATGAAAAACTGTTTTTT. Translating gives CASSLGQNEKLFF.

The J gene is TRBJ2-1, the V gene TRBV2; 7 nucleotides line up with TRBD2. The CDR3 loop spans 16 amino acids. Germline V gene data show CDR1 as SNHLY and CDR2 as FYNNEI. With V trimmed by 8 bases and J by 7 bases, 17 bases remained unmatched. Written as DNA, the CDR3 is TGTGCCAGCGTAGAGCGGGGCCGAGAGAGTCTGAATGAGCAGTTCTTC. It is translated as CASVERGRESLNEQFF.

This clone has only a few counts. The chain's CDR3 is CASSVRDRPENTEAFF. In DNA, the CDR3 is TGTGCCAGCAGCGTACGGGACCGACCAGAGAACACTGAAGCTTTCTTT. The chain is built from TRBV9 and TRBJ1-1, with a possible D match to TRBD1 (5 bases). V lost 1 base to trimming and J lost 1 base, with 14 bases between them. The germline V gene encodes CDR1 SGDLS and CDR2 YYNGEE. This CDR3 comprises 16 residues.

The chain recombines TRBV6-5 with TRBJ2-3; possibly TRBD2 for D (6 bases). Trimming shortened V by 1 base and J by 2 bases, and 10 bases separated the two germline ends. This CDR3 is 15 amino acids long. The germline V gene has CDR1 MNHEY and CDR2 SVGAGI. CDR3 coding DNA: TGTGCCAGCAGTTACTGGAGGGGAGCCACAGATACGCAGTATTTT. It translates to CASSYWRGATDTQYF.

In this sample, this clone turned up a few times. The chain has TRBV2 and TRBJ1-1, with 7 positions matching TRBD1. The J segment lost 0 bases and the V segment lost 8 bases, leaving 12 bases of the junction unmatched. Germline CDR1 is SNHLY and CDR2 is FYNNEI. The CDR3 runs 16 residues. As DNA, the CDR3 is TGTGCCAGCGAAAGACAGGGTAAGATGCTGAACACTGAAGCTTTCTTT. Protein sequence: CASERQGKMLNTEAFF.

The chain joins TRBV2 to TRBJ1-4; 7 nucleotides line up with TRBD1. The V gene end was trimmed by 4 bases and the J gene end by 4 bases; junction bases not matched to a gene: 9. The CDR3 spans 16 residues. Looked up from germline, CDR1 is SNHLY and CDR2 is FYNNEI. The CDR3 loop reads CASSVRGTVLNEKLFF. CDR3 coding DNA: TGTGCCAGCAGTGTCCGAGGGACAGTACTTAATGAAAAACTGTTTTTT.

The rearrangement links TRBV11-3 to TRBJ2-2, with D perhaps assigned TRBD1 or TRBD2 (5 bases each). CDR3 length: 15 residues. CDR1 and CDR2 from the germline V gene are SGHNT and YENEEA. Between the trimmed V and J ends, which lost 1 base and 6 bases, there was a span of 12 bases. CDR3 nucleotides: TGTGCCAGCAGCTTAGCGCTGGGGGATCCCGGGGAGCTGTTTTTT. Translation: CASSLALGDPGELFF. The full variable domain, rest sourced from reference TRBV11-3 and TRBJ2-2, is EAGVVQSPRYKIIEKKQPVAFWCNPISGHNTLYWYLQNLGQGPELLIRYENEEAVDDSQLPKDRFSAERLKGVDSTLKIQPAELGDSAVYLCASSLALGDPGELFFGEGSRLTVL.

The chain employs TRBV11-2 and TRBJ1-1, with D possibly matching TRBD1 (5 bases). With 4 bases removed from V and 4 bases from J, the gap between germline ends came to 16 bases. Looked up from germline, CDR1 is SGHAT and CDR2 is FQNNGV. This CDR3 spans 15 amino acids. The CDR3 nucleotides are TGTGCCAGCAGCTCGGACGGGCGGGGGGTCACTGAAGCTTTCTTT. This translates into CASSSDGRGVTEAFF.

The CDR3 coding sequence is TGTGCCAGCAGCCAAGATGGCGCCCGAAACCTCTACGAGCAGTACTTC. The encoded protein is CASSQDGARNLYEQYF. V and J are TRBV4-2 and TRBJ2-7; D is uncertain. Germline V gene lookup returns CDR1 LGHNA and CDR2 YNFKEQ. Trimming shortened V by 0 bases and J by 3 bases, and 15 bases separated the two germline ends. This CDR3 region has 16 residues.

This clone has only one observation. The rearrangement uses TRBV7-2 and TRBJ2-3; 8 bases match TRBD1. V was pared by 5 bases and J by 6 bases, with 10 bases of the junction left unmatched. The germline gives CDR1 SGHTA, CDR2 FQGNSA. The CDR3 is made up of 15 amino acids. Here the CDR3 reads CASSRQGHPGDTQYF. The CDR3 bases are TGTGCCAGCAGCAGACAGGGGCACCCAGGGGATACGCAGTATTTT.

V is TRBV6-6 and J is TRBJ2-2, with TRBD2 as a possible D gene (5 bases). Trimming stripped 5 bases from V and 6 bases from J, with 13 bases between. From germline, CDR1 is MNHNY and CDR2 SVGAGI (reference sequence). This CDR3 has 14 amino acids. The CDR3 loop reads CASSADSAPGELFF. CDR3 bases: TGTGCCAGCAGTGCGGACTCCGCCCCCGGGGAGCTGTTTTTT.

This clone appeared once. The rearrangement joins TRBV30 to TRBJ2-3; D assignment may be TRBD1 or TRBD2 (5 bases each). The CDR3 length is 15 residues. CDR1 is GTSNPN and CDR2 is SVGIG in the germline V gene (reference sequence). With 3 bases removed from V and 0 bases from J, the gap between germline ends came to 13 bases. CDR3 bases: TGTGCCTGGAGGCGCTGGGACCGCAGCACAGATACGCAGTATTTT. Amino acids: CAWRRWDRSTDTQYF. Supplemented by reference TRBV30 and TRBJ2-3, the full variable domain reads SQTIHQWPATLVQPVGSPLSLECTVEGTSNPNLYWYRQAAGRGLQLLFYSVGIGQISSEVPQNLSASRPQDRQFILSSKKLLLSDSGFYLCAWRRWDRSTDTQYFGPGTRLTVL.

In DNA, the CDR3 is TGTGCCAGCAGTGACTCGGTCGGCGGCTACACCTTC. It encodes CASSDSVGGYTF. The gene calls are TRBV6-4 and TRBJ1-2; no reliable D call. Trimming stripped 0 bases from V and 8 bases from J, with 7 bases between. CDR3 length equals 12 residues. CDR1 and CDR2 from the germline V gene are MRHNA and SNTAGT.

The chain uses TRBV5-5 and TRBJ1-6; TRBD1 is a possible D gene (6 bases). The length of the CDR3 is 15 residues. Trimming stripped 3 bases from V and 9 bases from J, with 16 bases between. Germline lookup yields CDR1 SGHKS and CDR2 YYEKEE (reference sequence). The CDR3 region is CASSSALTGISPLHF. The CDR3, as DNA: TGTGCCAGCAGCTCGGCCCTCACAGGGATTTCACCCCTCCACTTT.

This chain joins TRBV9 and TRBJ2-5, with D hard to call. The CDR3 spans 16 residues. Germline lookup yields CDR1 SGDLS and CDR2 YYNGEE. V was trimmed by 0 bases and J by 4 bases, leaving 16 bases between them. CDR3 amino acids: CASSVGGRRWGETQYF. DNA of the CDR3: TGTGCCAGCAGCGTAGGCGGCAGGCGGTGGGGAGAGACCCAGTACTTC.

The chain combines TRBV7-3 with TRBJ2-3, with 9 bases lining up with TRBD1. The ends lost 4 bases at V and 3 bases at J; junction bases unmatched: 5. Germline CDR1 SGHTA, CDR2 FQGTGA. This CDR3 contains 15 residues. CDR3 nucleotide sequence: TGTGCCAGCAGCTCGACAGGGGGTGGGACAGATACGCAGTATTTT. Encoded protein: CASSSTGGGTDTQYF.

The chain combines TRBV4-1 with TRBJ2-5; D is unclear. This CDR3 comprises 12 residues. The germline CDR1 and CDR2 sequences are MGHRA and YSYEKL. V lost 0 bases and J lost 7, with 6 bases in between. Written as DNA, the CDR3 is TGCGCCAGCAGCCAAGATATAGGGACCCAGTACTTC. Its translation is CASSQDIGTQYF.